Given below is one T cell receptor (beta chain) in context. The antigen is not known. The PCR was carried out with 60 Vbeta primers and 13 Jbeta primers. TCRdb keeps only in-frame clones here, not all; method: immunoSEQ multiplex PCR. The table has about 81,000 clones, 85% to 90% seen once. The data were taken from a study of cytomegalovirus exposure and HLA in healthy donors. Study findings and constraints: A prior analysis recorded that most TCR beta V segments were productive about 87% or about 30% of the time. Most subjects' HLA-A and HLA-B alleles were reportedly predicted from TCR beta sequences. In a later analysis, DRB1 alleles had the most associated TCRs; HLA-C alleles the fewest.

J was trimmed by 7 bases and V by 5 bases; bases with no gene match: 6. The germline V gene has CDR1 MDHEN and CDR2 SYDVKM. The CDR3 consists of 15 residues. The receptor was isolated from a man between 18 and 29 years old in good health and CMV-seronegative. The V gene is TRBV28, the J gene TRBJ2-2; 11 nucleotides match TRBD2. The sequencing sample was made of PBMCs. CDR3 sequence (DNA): TGTGCCAGCAGTCTTAGTGGGACTAGCGGCGGGGAGCTGTTTTTT. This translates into CASSLSGTSGGELFF.